These T cell receptor beta chains were read from a single sample in a study of blood T cells in healthy people across ages. Each CDR3 protein gets one entry after TCRdb re-called the 5' RACE reads with MiXCR. This sample has about 770,000 distinct CDR3 sequences, with around two fifths found just once. The source material was blood. Receptors were obtained from a man aged 60-69 years in good health. Both conserved end residues are part of each CDR3. Fields, in order: J gene, D gene, clone size, V gene, CDR3 protein, CDR3 DNA. A D gene is named only where the DNA matches it firmly. Where a row states a size, it is once, few, many or the class of an expanded clone; other rows omit it.

>TRBJ2-3|TRBD1|NA|TRBV7-9
CASSVDRPNTDTQYF
TGTGCCAGCAGCGTGGACAGGCCTAACACAGATACGCAGTATTTT
>TRBJ2-7|NA|few|TRBV28
CASSRTHEQYF
TGTGCCAGCAGCAGGACCCACGAGCAGTACTTC
>TRBJ2-7|TRBD1|NA|TRBV6-2/TRBV6-3
CASKTGTGNSIEQYF
TGTGCCAGCAAAACCGGGACAGGGAACAGTATCGAGCAGTACTTC
>TRBJ1-1|NA|few|TRBV12-3/TRBV12-4
CASRPGNTEAFF
TGTGCCAGCAGGCCGGGGAACACTGAAGCTTTCTTT
>TRBJ2-5|TRBD1|NA|TRBV5-6
CASSQIDREKETQYF
TGTGCCAGCAGTCAGATTGACAGGGAAAAAGAGACCCAGTACTTC
>TRBJ1-6|TRBD1|NA|TRBV5-5
CASSSGQGGPLHF
TGTGCCAGCAGCTCCGGACAGGGAGGACCCCTCCACTTT
>TRBJ2-1|TRBD2|few|TRBV5-1
CASTGGSGGAYNEQFF
TGCGCCAGCACCGGGGGTAGCGGGGGGGCCTACAATGAGCAGTTCTTC
>TRBJ1-1|NA|once|TRBV4-1
CASSQDWGANTEAFF
TGCGCCAGCAGCCAAGATTGGGGGGCGAACACTGAAGCTTTCTTT
>TRBJ2-3|TRBD2|NA|TRBV27
CVSSFSGATDTQYF
TGTGTCAGCAGTTTTAGCGGGGCGACAGATACGCAGTATTTT
>TRBJ2-3|NA|NA|TRBV20-1
CSASGHPQNTDTQYF
TGCAGTGCTTCGGGGCACCCACAAAACACAGATACGCAGTATTTT
>TRBJ1-1|TRBD1|NA|TRBV20-1
CSARRTGLESMGDTEAFF
TGCAGTGCTAGAAGGACAGGGCTAGAGAGTATGGGGGACACTGAAGCTTTCTTT
>TRBJ2-7|TRBD2|few|TRBV2
CASSALAGEYEQYF
TGTGCCAGCAGTGCACTAGCGGGGGAGTACGAGCAGTACTTC
>TRBJ2-5|TRBD2|NA|TRBV6-1
CASSETGGLKREYF
TGTGCCAGCAGTGAAACGGGGGGGCTTAAAAGAGAGTACTTC
>TRBJ2-1|NA|NA|TRBV7-2
CASSSADGYNEQFF
TGTGCCAGCAGCTCTGCCGACGGGTACAATGAGCAGTTCTTC
>TRBJ2-5|TRBD2|few|TRBV4-1
CASSQEFSGARRTQYF
TGCGCCAGCAGCCAAGAATTTAGCGGGGCAAGACGGACCCAGTACTTC
>TRBJ2-1|NA|few|TRBV7-2
CASSLGHHEQFF
TGTGCCAGCAGCTTAGGGCACCATGAGCAGTTCTTC
>TRBJ2-1|NA|NA|TRBV5-1
CASSSGISGPYNEQFF
TGCGCCAGCAGCTCCGGGATCAGCGGGCCCTACAATGAGCAGTTCTTC
>TRBJ2-7|TRBD1|NA|TRBV29-1
CSVETGDINEQYF
TGCAGCGTTGAGACAGGGGACATCAACGAGCAGTACTTC
>TRBJ1-1|NA|NA|TRBV5-1
CASSLEGALNTEAFF
TGCGCCAGCAGCTTGGAAGGCGCTTTGAACACTGAAGCTTTCTTT
>TRBJ2-3|TRBD2|NA|TRBV20-1
CSALYGGGAIDTQYF
TGCAGTGCGCTCTACGGCGGGGGGGCGATAGATACGCAGTATTTT
>TRBJ2-7|TRBD1|many|TRBV2
CASSDWDRGTLEQYF
TGTGCCAGCAGTGACTGGGACAGGGGGACCCTTGAGCAGTACTTC
>TRBJ1-5|TRBD1|NA|TRBV7-9
CASSPGGAGQPQHF
TGTGCCAGCAGCCCAGGGGGTGCAGGGCAGCCCCAGCATTTT
>TRBJ1-6|TRBD1|NA|TRBV12-3/TRBV12-4
CASSLVGTGVANSPLHF
TGTGCCAGCAGTTTAGTCGGGACAGGGGTGGCTAATTCACCCCTCCACTTT
>TRBJ2-1|TRBD2|NA|TRBV7-3
CASSPETSGGSGKQFF
TGTGCCAGCAGCCCGGAGACTAGCGGGGGGTCGGGTAAGCAGTTCTTC
>TRBJ2-1|TRBD1|NA|TRBV11-3
CASSIQGANEQFF
TGTGCCAGCAGCATACAGGGGGCCAATGAGCAGTTCTTC
>TRBJ2-3|TRBD1|NA|TRBV6-5
CASKRDRGSDTQYF
TGTGCCAGCAAACGGGACAGGGGTTCAGATACGCAGTATTTT
>TRBJ2-3|TRBD2|NA|TRBV6-2/TRBV6-3
CASSVSGGLNTDTQYF
TGTGCCAGCAGTGTTAGCGGGGGGCTCAACACAGATACACAGTATTTT
>TRBJ2-1|TRBD1|NA|TRBV9
CASSGTGQLEQFF
TGTGCCAGCAGCGGAACGGGACAGCTTGAGCAGTTCTTC
>TRBJ2-7|NA|few|TRBV2
CASKTESYEQYF
TGTGCCAGCAAGACAGAGAGCTACGAGCAGTACTTC
>TRBJ2-1|TRBD2|NA|TRBV20-1
CSASAGGGGDEQFF
TGCAGTGCGAGTGCTGGCGGGGGAGGCGATGAGCAGTTCTTC
>TRBJ2-7|NA|NA|TRBV11-1
CASGQNYEQYF
TGTGCCAGCGGGCAGAACTACGAGCAGTACTTC
>TRBJ2-5|NA|NA|TRBV7-2
CASSLAGNDETQYF
TGTGCCAGCAGCCTAGCAGGAAATGACGAGACCCAGTACTTC
>TRBJ1-2|NA|NA|TRBV30
CAWRSGGYRAAGYTF
TGTGCCTGGAGGAGTGGGGGGTACAGGGCGGCGGGCTACACCTTC
>TRBJ2-6|TRBD1|NA|TRBV11-2
CASVGQDESGANVLTF
TGTGCCAGCGTCGGACAGGACGAGTCTGGGGCCAACGTCCTGACTTTC
>TRBJ1-2|NA|few|TRBV20-1
CSATPGTYGYTF
TGCAGTGCTACCCCCGGGACCTATGGCTACACCTTC
>TRBJ2-3|TRBD1|NA|TRBV5-1
CASSLKGAPTDTQYF
TGCGCCAGCAGCTTGAAGGGGGCCCCCACAGATACGCAGTATTTT
>TRBJ2-2|NA|NA|TRBV12-3/TRBV12-4
CASSLQSNTGELFF
TGTGCCAGCAGTTTACAGTCGAACACCGGGGAGCTGTTTTTT
>TRBJ1-4|TRBD1|NA|TRBV29-1
CSGGQSSNEKLFF
TGCAGCGGGGGACAGTCCTCTAATGAAAAACTGTTTTTT
>TRBJ2-5|TRBD2|NA|TRBV28
CASRRGTSGGGETQYF
TGTGCCAGCAGACGGGGGACTAGCGGGGGTGGAGAGACCCAGTACTTC
>TRBJ2-5|TRBD2|few|TRBV5-1
CASSLKASGGIGAQYF
TGCGCCAGCAGCTTGAAAGCTAGCGGGGGCATCGGGGCCCAGTACTTC
>TRBJ2-7|TRBD1|NA|TRBV6-5
CASSYDRGNEQYF
TGTGCCAGCAGTTACGACAGGGGAAACGAGCAGTACTTC
>TRBJ2-3|NA|NA|TRBV7-2
CASSLVGGGPSDTQYF
TGTGCCAGCAGCTTAGTTGGGGGGGGGCCCTCAGATACGCAGTATTTT
>TRBJ2-4|NA|NA|TRBV21-1
CASSNRSRLAKNIQYF
TGTGCCAGCAGCAACCGTAGCAGACTAGCCAAAAACATTCAGTACTTC
>TRBJ1-6|NA|NA|TRBV11-2
CASSSEKNSPLHF
TGTGCCAGCAGCTCGGAAAAAAATTCACCCCTCCACTTT
>TRBJ2-7|TRBD2|NA|TRBV5-1
CASSWGLAYEQYF
TGCGCCAGCAGCTGGGGACTAGCTTACGAGCAGTACTTC
>TRBJ2-1|NA|many|TRBV5-5
CASSLLDTRGEQFF
TGTGCCAGCAGCTTGTTAGACACCAGGGGTGAGCAGTTCTTC
>TRBJ2-1|TRBD1|NA|TRBV7-9
CASTSPLPGQGWNEQFF
TGTGCCAGCACCTCCCCTCTCCCGGGACAGGGGTGGAATGAGCAGTTCTTC
>TRBJ2-1|TRBD1|few|TRBV6-1
CASSEARDRATYNEQFF
TGTGCCAGCAGTGAAGCGCGGGACAGGGCGACCTACAATGAGCAGTTCTTC
>TRBJ2-5|NA|NA|TRBV30
CAWRTSGSEETQYF
TGTGCCTGGAGAACCTCGGGTTCGGAAGAGACCCAGTACTTC